These 4 T cell receptor beta chains came from one sample sequenced in a study of cytomegalovirus exposure and HLA in healthy donors. Researchers ran the PCR with 60 Vbeta and 13 Jbeta primers. The data were produced by immunoSEQ multiplex PCR, yet TCRdb's version contains in-frame clones alone and is incomplete. The repertoire holds hundreds of thousands of clones, with about 90% as singletons. Sequencing was carried out using PBMCs. The receptors come from a woman between 18 and 30 years old in good health and CMV-seronegative.

The rearrangement uses TRBV7-9 and TRBJ1-5; D possibly corresponds to TRBD1 (6 bases). The CDR3 spans 15 residues. The germline V and J ends were trimmed by 4 bases and 6 bases, with 16 bases remaining between them. The V gene's germline CDR1 is SEHNR and CDR2 FQNEAQ (reference sequence). The CDR3 DNA reads as TGTGCCAGCAGCTCGAACCTGGGGGGGCTTCAGCCCCAGCATTTT. As protein: CASSSNLGGLQPQHF.

The chain recombines TRBV9 with TRBJ1-1; D remains unclear. CDR1 and CDR2 (germline): SGDLS, YYNGEE. V was shortened by 4 bases and J by 3 bases, with 10 bases between the two germline ends. This CDR3 comprises 13 residues. This CDR3 reads CASSPTAYTEAFF. For the CDR3, the DNA is TGTGCCAGCAGCCCTACTGCCTACACTGAAGCTTTCTTT.

With respect to this clone: In the same sample, other DNA sequences code for this CDR3. The chain links TRBV7-8 to TRBJ1-1, with unresolved D. The germline V gene encodes CDR1 SGHVS and CDR2 FQNEAQ. The CDR3 extends over 13 amino acids. V was trimmed by 1 base and J by 1 base, leaving 4 bases between them. This CDR3 is CASSLGRNTEAFF. The CDR3 nucleotides read TGTGCCAGCAGCTTAGGTCGGAACACTGAAGCTTTCTTT.

J is TRBJ2-7 and V is TRBV5-1, with D possibly matching TRBD2 (6 bases). The CDR3 has 15 residues. Trimming pared 0 bases from V and 2 bases from J, leaving 12 bases between. Germline loops: CDR1 SGHRS, CDR2 YFSETQ. CDR3 sequence reads: CASSLGPGGAYEQYF. In DNA, the CDR3 is TGCGCCAGCAGCTTGGGTCCCGGAGGGGCCTACGAGCAGTACTTC.